What follows describes a single T cell receptor beta chain. Antigen: not known. A junction boundary mismatches the germline segment, possibly from a read error. This specimen belongs to a study of T cell responses to AZD1222 COVID-19 vaccine. Clones were read by immunoSEQ multiplex PCR, and TCRdb kept only the in-frame ones, dropping some. The table lists around 130,000 clones, roughly nine tenths of them singletons. CDR3 size: 13 residues. Germline CDR1 and CDR2: LGHNA and YSLEER. General observations from the study: Spike-spanning, vaccine-associated CD4 TCRs were dominant at 160-218 and 743-854.

The sample in question was peripheral blood, obtained on day 0 of AZD1222 vaccination. This receptor was identified in an adult in good health. The V and J genes are TRBV4-3 and TRBJ1-4; a possible D gene is TRBD1 (5 bases). As DNA, the CDR3 is TGCGCCAGCAGCCAAGGGCAAGTGGGGACCAGGCATTGG. Translated, it gives CASSQGQVGTRHW.